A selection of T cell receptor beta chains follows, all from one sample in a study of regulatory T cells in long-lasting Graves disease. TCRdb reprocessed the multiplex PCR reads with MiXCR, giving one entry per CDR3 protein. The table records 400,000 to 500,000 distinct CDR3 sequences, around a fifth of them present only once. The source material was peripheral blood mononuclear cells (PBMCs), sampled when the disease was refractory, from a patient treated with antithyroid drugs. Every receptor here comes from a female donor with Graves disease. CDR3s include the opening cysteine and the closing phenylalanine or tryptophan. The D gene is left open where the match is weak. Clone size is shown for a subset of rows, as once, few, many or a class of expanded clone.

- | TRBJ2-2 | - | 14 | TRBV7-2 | CASSLGHLTGELFF | TGTGCCAGCAGCTTAGGGCATCTCACCGGGGAGCTGTTTTTT
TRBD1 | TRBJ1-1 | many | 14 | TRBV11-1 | CASSVDRVGTEAFF | TGTGCCAGCAGCGTGGACAGGGTTGGCACTGAAGCTTTCTTT
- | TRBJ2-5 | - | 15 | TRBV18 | CASSQVAGFQETQYF | TGTGCCAGCTCACAGGTAGCAGGCTTTCAAGAGACCCAGTACTTC
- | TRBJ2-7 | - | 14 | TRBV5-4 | CASSPDYSSYEQYF | TGTGCCAGCAGTCCCGACTATAGCTCCTACGAGCAGTACTTC
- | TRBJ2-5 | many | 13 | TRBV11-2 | CASSLEGVETQYF | TGTGCCAGCAGCTTAGAGGGGGTAGAGACCCAGTACTTC
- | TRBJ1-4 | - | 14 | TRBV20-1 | CSARDWGTNEKLFF | TGCAGTGCTAGAGACTGGGGGACTAATGAAAAACTGTTTTTT
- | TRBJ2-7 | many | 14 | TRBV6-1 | CASSSPGTTYEQYF | TGTGCCAGCAGCTCGCCGGGAACGACTTACGAGCAGTACTTC
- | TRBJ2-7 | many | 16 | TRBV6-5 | CASSYSKGPEAYEQYF | TGTGCCAGCAGTTACTCGAAAGGCCCGGAGGCGTACGAGCAGTACTTC
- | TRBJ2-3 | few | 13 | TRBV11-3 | CASSSLIRDTQYF | TGTGCCAGCAGCTCACTGATCCGGGATACGCAGTATTTT
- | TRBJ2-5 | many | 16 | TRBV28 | CASSLSLPTEKETQYF | TGTGCCAGCAGTTTATCCCTCCCGACCGAGAAAGAGACCCAGTACTTC
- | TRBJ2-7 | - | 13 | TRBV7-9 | CASTHGGATEQYF | TGTGCCAGCACTCATGGAGGGGCTACCGAGCAGTACTTC
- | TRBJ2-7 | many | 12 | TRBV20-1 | CSASRGGYEQYF | TGCAGTGCTAGCAGGGGAGGTTACGAGCAGTACTTC
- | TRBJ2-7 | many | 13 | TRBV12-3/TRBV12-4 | CASSLAGGTEQYF | TGTGCCAGCAGTTTAGCCGGCGGGACCGAGCAGTACTTC
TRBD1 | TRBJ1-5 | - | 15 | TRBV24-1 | CATSDSGTGSEPQHF | TGTGCCACCAGTGACTCCGGGACAGGGTCAGAGCCCCAGCATTTT
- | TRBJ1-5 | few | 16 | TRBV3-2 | CASSQFPRYRSQPQHF | TGTGCCAGCAGCCAATTCCCCCGATACAGGTCCCAGCCCCAGCATTTT
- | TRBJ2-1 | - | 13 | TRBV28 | CASGTGPYNEQFF | TGTGCCAGCGGAACCGGACCGTACAATGAGCAGTTCTTC
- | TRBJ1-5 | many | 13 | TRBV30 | CAWGNRDGQPQHF | TGTGCCTGGGGAAACAGGGACGGACAGCCCCAGCATTTT
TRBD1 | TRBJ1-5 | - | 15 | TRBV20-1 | CSAGPGQLENQPQHF | TGCAGTGCAGGTCCGGGACAGCTAGAAAATCAGCCCCAGCATTTT
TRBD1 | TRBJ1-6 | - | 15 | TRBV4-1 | CASSQTPDRDSPLHF | TGCGCCAGCAGCCAGACTCCGGACAGGGATTCACCCCTCCACTTT
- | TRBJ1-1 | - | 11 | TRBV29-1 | CSVEDYSEAFF | TGCAGCGTTGAAGATTATTCCGAAGCTTTCTTT
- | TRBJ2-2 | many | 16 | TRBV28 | CASSLYGIKNTGELFF | TGTGCCAGCAGTTTATACGGGATCAAGAACACCGGGGAGCTGTTTTTT
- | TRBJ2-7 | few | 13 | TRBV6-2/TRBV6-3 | CASSRDSAYEQYF | TGTGCCAGCAGTCGGGACTCAGCCTACGAGCAGTACTTC